The rows below give T cell receptor beta chains drawn from one sample of a study of cytomegalovirus exposure and HLA in healthy donors. Sequenced by immunoSEQ multiplex PCR; TCRdb stores in-frame clones only, minus some. The table records 150,000 to 200,000 clones, more than 65% of them present only once. Sequencing was carried out using PBMCs. These receptors originate from a man younger than 35 in good health and CMV-seropositive. CDR3s include the opening cysteine and the closing phenylalanine or tryptophan. The D gene is left open where the match is weak. The listing skips clone size in some rows; elsewhere it reads once, few, many or a size class.

d_call j_call v_call clone_size cdr3_nt cdr3_aa
TRBD2 TRBJ2-1 TRBV25-1 few TGTGCCAGCAGTGGTGTGGTGAGCGGGAGGGGGAGCAATGAGCAGTTCTTC CASSGVVSGRGSNEQFF
NA TRBJ1-6 TRBV5-6 NA TGTGCCAGCAGGCCCTGGGCAGGGCCGTATTCACCCCTCCACTTT CASRPWAGPYSPLHF
NA TRBJ1-2 TRBV28 NA TGTGCCAGCAGGCCGACGGCGGGAAGCTATGGCTACACCTTC CASRPTAGSYGYTF
NA TRBJ1-1 TRBV5-6 few TGTGCCAGCAGCCCGGACAGATCTGAAGCTTTCTTT CASSPDRSEAFF
NA TRBJ1-3 TRBV7-6 NA TGTGCCAGCACCACGGCGGTAACTGGAAACACCATATATTTT CASTTAVTGNTIYF
TRBD1 TRBJ1-2 TRBV6-1 few TGTGCCAGCAGTGGAGGACAGGGGCAGTATGGCTACACCTTC CASSGGQGQYGYTF
NA TRBJ2-5 TRBV2 NA TGTGCCAGCAGTGGCGGGACAGCACAAGAGACCCAGTACTTC CASSGGTAQETQYF
NA TRBJ1-5 TRBV28 NA TGTGCCAGCTTCAGAAATCAGCCCCAGCATTTT CASFRNQPQHF
TRBD1 TRBJ1-6 TRBV14 NA TGTGCCAGCAGCCCGACAGGGGGAAGGGGTTCACCCCTCCACTTT CASSPTGGRGSPLHF
TRBD1 TRBJ1-2 TRBV29-1 NA TGCAGCGTGGGGACAGGGGAGCGGGTCTATGGCTACACCTTC CSVGTGERVYGYTF
TRBD2 TRBJ2-1 TRBV4-2 NA TGTGCCAGCAGCCAAGGGGGTATAGCGGGAGCCCCGCTCTCCTACAATGAGCAGTTCTTC CASSQGGIAGAPLSYNEQFF
NA TRBJ1-1 TRBV11-3 NA TGTGCCAGCAGCCCACAGGGAGGGGTGGGTACTGAAGCTTTCTTT CASSPQGGVGTEAFF
TRBD1 TRBJ1-1 TRBV5-4 NA TGTGCCAGCAGCTCGGACAGGGGAGTCAATACTGAAGCTTTCTTT CASSSDRGVNTEAFF
NA TRBJ1-5 TRBV2 NA TGTGCCAGCAGTGCCAGGTCGGGCAATCAGCCCCAGCATTTT CASSARSGNQPQHF
TRBD2 TRBJ2-1 TRBV19 NA TGTGCCAGTAGTATTCTCGGGCTAGCGGGAGGAGGCCATGAGCAGTTCTTC CASSILGLAGGGHEQFF
NA TRBJ1-4 TRBV7-8 NA TGTGCCAGCAGCCCCGGGACATTTTTAAAACTGTTTTTT CASSPGTFLKLFF
TRBD2 TRBJ2-2 TRBV28 NA TGTGCCAGCAGTTTTAGCGGGGGGGCCACCGGGGAGCTGTTTTTT CASSFSGGATGELFF
TRBD1 TRBJ1-2 TRBV2 once TGTGCCAGCAGTTCCGACAGGGTGGATGGCTACACCTTC CASSSDRVDGYTF
TRBD1 TRBJ1-4 TRBV10-3 few TGTGCCACGTCCACAGGGGCAACTAATGAAAAACTGTTTTTT CATSTGATNEKLFF
TRBD1 TRBJ1-2 TRBV2 few TGTGCCAGCGAACAGGGGGCCGGCTATGGCTACACCTTC CASEQGAGYGYTF
TRBD1 TRBJ1-3 TRBV25-1 NA TGTGCCAGCAGTGACCCGACAGGGGGAAACACCATATATTTT CASSDPTGGNTIYF
TRBD2 TRBJ2-3 TRBV5-6 NA TGTGCCAGCAGCTTGTTTATAACGGGAGGGCCAAAGACGCAGTATTTT CASSLFITGGPKTQYF
NA TRBJ1-6 TRBV11-2 NA TGTGCCAGCAGCTTAGATTCAAACACGCGGACAGAAAATAATTCACCCCTCCACTTT CASSLDSNTRTENNSPLHF
TRBD1 TRBJ1-5 TRBV6-5 few TGTGCCAGCAGTGAGCCGACAGGGACCCAGCCCCAGCATTTT CASSEPTGTQPQHF
NA TRBJ1-2 TRBV28 NA TGTGCCAGCAGTTTAAAGCGGCAGTATGGCTACACCTTC CASSLKRQYGYTF
TRBD2 TRBJ2-5 TRBV29-1 NA TGCAGCGCTCCCGGACTAGCGGGGACCCAGTACTTC CSAPGLAGTQYF
TRBD2 TRBJ2-2 TRBV11-2 NA TGTGCCAGCAGCTACCCCCTCGGGGGGACCCTCTTCACCGGGGAGCTGTTTTTT CASSYPLGGTLFTGELFF
NA TRBJ2-1 TRBV19 few TGTGCCAGTAGTATAGCGGGGAATGAGCAGTTCTTC CASSIAGNEQFF
NA TRBJ2-5 TRBV7-9 few TGTGCCAGCAGCTCACGAATCAGGGGTGAGACCCAGTACTTC CASSSRIRGETQYF
NA TRBJ2-1 TRBV21-1 NA TGTGCCAGCAGGCCCTTGACAGACTTCAATGAGCAGTTCTTC CASRPLTDFNEQFF
TRBD2 TRBJ2-4 TRBV18 NA TGTGCCAGCTCACCAGGCGGGGGGGACGGCATTCAGTACTTC CASSPGGGDGIQYF
TRBD1 TRBJ1-5 TRBV27 once TGTGCCAGCAGTCCGTCACCCGGGACAGGGGACCTTAGCAATCAGCCCCAGCATTTT CASSPSPGTGDLSNQPQHF
TRBD1 TRBJ2-1 TRBV9 NA TGTGCCAGCAGCGTAGGGCACAGGGGAGACAATGAGCAGTTCTTC CASSVGHRGDNEQFF
TRBD1 TRBJ1-1 TRBV11-2 once TGTGCCAGCAGCAAAGCGGGACAGGGAATCATTATGACTGAAGCTTTCTTT CASSKAGQGIIMTEAFF
NA TRBJ1-1 TRBV18 NA TGTGCCAGCTCAGAGGACATGAACACTGAAGCTTTCTTT CASSEDMNTEAFF